This T cell receptor beta chain emerged from a study of T cell changes during pregnancy in multiple sclerosis. Germline V CDR1 and CDR2: SGHRS, YFSETQ. Trimming took 3 bases from V and 3 from J; bases not matched to a gene: 4. CDR3 length: 14 amino acids. Sequenced by immunoSEQ multiplex PCR; TCRdb stores in-frame clones only, minus some. This sample has about 81,000 clones; roughly 93% occur once, and the top ten carry 2% to 3%. The sample was peripheral blood, taken in the third trimester of pregnancy. This chain connects TRBV5-1 to TRBJ2-7; 9 bases map to TRBD1. This receptor was obtained from a female donor with multiple sclerosis, enrolled in a pregnancy study. The DNA of the CDR3 is TGCGCCAGCAGCTCAAAGACAGGGGGCTACGAGCAGTACTTC. This encodes CASSSKTGGYEQYF.